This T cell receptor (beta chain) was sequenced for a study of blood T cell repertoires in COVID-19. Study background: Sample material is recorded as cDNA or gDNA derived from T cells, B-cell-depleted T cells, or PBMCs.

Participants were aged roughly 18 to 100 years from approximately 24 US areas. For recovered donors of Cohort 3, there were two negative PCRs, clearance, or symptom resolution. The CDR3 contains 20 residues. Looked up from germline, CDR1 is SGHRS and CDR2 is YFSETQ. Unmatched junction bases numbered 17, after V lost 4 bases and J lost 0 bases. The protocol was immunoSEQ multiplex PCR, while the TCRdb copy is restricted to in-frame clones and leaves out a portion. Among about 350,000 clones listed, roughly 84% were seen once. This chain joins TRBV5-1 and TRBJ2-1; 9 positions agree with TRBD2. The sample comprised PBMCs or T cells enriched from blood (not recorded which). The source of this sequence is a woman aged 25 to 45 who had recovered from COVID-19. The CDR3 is CASSPYGGGATRSSYNEQFF. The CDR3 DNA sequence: TGCGCCAGCAGCCCCTATGGCGGGGGGGCCACCCGGAGCTCCTACAATGAGCAGTTCTTC.